A selection of T cell receptor beta chains follows, all from one sample in a study of T cell responses to AZD1222 COVID-19 vaccine. The repertoire was sequenced with immunoSEQ multiplex PCR; TCRdb's copy has only in-frame clones and lacks some. Among 110,000 to 150,000 clones, about 93% were seen once, and the ten largest hold roughly 5%. The sequencing here drew on peripheral blood, taken on day 0 of AZD1222 vaccination. These receptors originate from an adult in good health. Both conserved end residues are trimmed from each CDR3. D genes are given only for firm matches.

v_gene	j_gene	d_gene	CDR3aa
TRBV29-1	TRBJ2-2	.	SVQQGSGGELF
TRBV19	TRBJ2-1	TRBD1	ASSIGQGENNEQF
TRBV2	TRBJ2-7	TRBD2	ASRVLAGGVPYEQY
TRBV7-9	TRBJ1-5	.	ASSLRDSNQPQH
TRBV3-1/TRBV3-2	TRBJ1-4	.	ASSQDRGGEKLF
TRBV14	TRBJ1-2	.	ASSQDRDSYGYT
TRBV30	TRBJ1-1	.	AWTPWRQAEAF
TRBV19	TRBJ1-5	.	ASSLYPNPFSNQPQH
TRBV5-1	TRBJ1-2	.	ASSYEGAGYGYT
TRBV28	TRBJ2-7	TRBD1	ASSGDRGNQYEQY
TRBV10-3	TRBJ1-1	.	AISAGWSEAF
TRBV18	TRBJ2-2	.	ASSPLSPGELF
TRBV30	TRBJ2-7	TRBD2	AWRPRLAGAYEQY
TRBV5-1	TRBJ1-1	TRBD1	ASSLGDRLNTEAF
TRBV19	TRBJ2-1	.	ASSITSYNEQF
TRBV5-6	TRBJ1-6	.	ASSLAHGGGSPLH
TRBV29-1	TRBJ1-1	.	SVGVGWTEAF
TRBV4-1	TRBJ1-6	.	ASSQGPIEGSNSPLH
TRBV7-9	TRBJ1-6	.	ASSSPTGRSLH
TRBV3-1/TRBV3-2	TRBJ1-4	.	ASSPPGWGEKLF
TRBV11-2	TRBJ1-5	TRBD1	ASSLAGGGQPQH
TRBV15	TRBJ1-4	TRBD1	ATSRAGTENEKLF
TRBV12-3/TRBV12-4	TRBJ1-1	.	ASSFQDTEAF
TRBV6-5	TRBJ2-2	.	ASIGTTGELF
TRBV21-1	TRBJ2-7	.	ASSKASIQGYEQY
TRBV7-9	TRBJ2-3	TRBD2	ASGELAGDADTQY
TRBV10-3	TRBJ1-1	.	AISEPGNTEAF
TRBV12-3/TRBV12-4	TRBJ1-2	.	ASSFGRGRGYT
TRBV5-4	TRBJ2-5	.	ASSLDRGGGETQY
TRBV19	TRBJ2-7	.	ASSTGLPYEQY
TRBV3-1/TRBV3-2	TRBJ2-5	TRBD1	ASSQRTGQETQY
TRBV19	TRBJ2-5	TRBD2	ASSPLAGGLETQY
TRBV19	TRBJ1-2	.	ASSIRTSAHYGYT
TRBV12-3/TRBV12-4	TRBJ2-5	.	ASSPSKTQY
TRBV7-9	TRBJ2-7	TRBD2	ASSLPLAGDEQY
TRBV5-1	TRBJ2-5	.	ASSLVSETQY
TRBV3-1/TRBV3-2	TRBJ2-1	.	ASSQGWDSVNEQF
TRBV13	TRBJ2-7	.	ASSLMRLTPEQY
TRBV30	TRBJ1-1	.	AWSPGPNTEAF
TRBV28	TRBJ1-1	.	ASSFTGIMNTEAF
TRBV5-4	TRBJ1-3	TRBD1	ASSLDRGPYSGNTIY
TRBV2	TRBJ1-2	.	ASRPRGEGHSYGYT
TRBV2	TRBJ1-2	TRBD1	ASSPLRPGTGNYGYT
TRBV15	TRBJ1-1	.	ATSSRDRATEAF
TRBV30	TRBJ1-2	.	AWSELTDRYGYT
TRBV24-1	TRBJ1-1	TRBD1	ATSDWTGRTF
TRBV28	TRBJ1-2	TRBD1	ASSLIYAGGEYYGYT
TRBV7-9	TRBJ1-4	.	ASSPSDGYEKLF
TRBV28	TRBJ1-4	.	ASRLYPGVEEKLF
TRBV5-5	TRBJ1-5	.	ASSLAGVQAQH
TRBV6-5	TRBJ1-1	TRBD1	ASTATGALNTEAF
TRBV19	TRBJ1-2	.	ASTLSLRVGSGYT
TRBV6-1	TRBJ2-7	.	ASSEARGSYEQY
TRBV7-9	TRBJ1-1	.	ASSSQMNTEAF